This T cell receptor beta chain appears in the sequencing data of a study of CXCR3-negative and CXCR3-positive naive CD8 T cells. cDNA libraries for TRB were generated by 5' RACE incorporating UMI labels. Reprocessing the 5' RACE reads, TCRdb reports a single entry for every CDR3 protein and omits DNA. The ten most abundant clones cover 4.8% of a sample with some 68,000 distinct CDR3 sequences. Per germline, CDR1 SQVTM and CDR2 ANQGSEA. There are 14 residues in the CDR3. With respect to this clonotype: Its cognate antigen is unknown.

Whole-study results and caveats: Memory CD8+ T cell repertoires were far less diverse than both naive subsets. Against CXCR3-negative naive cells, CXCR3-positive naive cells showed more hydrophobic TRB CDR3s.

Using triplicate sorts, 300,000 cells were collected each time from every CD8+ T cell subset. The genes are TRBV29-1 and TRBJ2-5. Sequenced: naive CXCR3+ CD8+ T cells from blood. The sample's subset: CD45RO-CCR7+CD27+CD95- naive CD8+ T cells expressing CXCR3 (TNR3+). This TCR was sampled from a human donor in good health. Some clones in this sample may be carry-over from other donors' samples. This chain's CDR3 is CSVEEYLERETQYF.